The 7 T cell receptor beta chains presented below share a single source sample, sequenced in a study of blood T cell repertoires in COVID-19. Method: immunoSEQ multiplex PCR; TCRdb's copy keeps in-frame clones and lacks some. The data hold 200,000 to 250,000 clones, with 65% to 90% observed a single time. The sequencing sample was made of peripheral blood. Source of these receptors: a man aged 45-65 years with COVID-19, enrolled during active disease.

CDR3 residues: CASSQDGGGVEKLFF. The CDR3 DNA reads TGCGCCAGCAGCCAAGACGGGGGTGGAGTAGAAAAACTGTTTTTT. The V call is TRBV4-3, the J call TRBJ1-4; tentatively, D is TRBD1 (5 bases). Trimming cost V 0 bases and J 8 bases, with 13 bases left between them. Germline V gene data show CDR1 as LGHNA and CDR2 as YSLEER. The CDR3 extends over 15 amino acids.

V is TRBV5-1 and J is TRBJ1-1, with D tentatively TRBD1 (5 bases). There are 13 residues in the CDR3. V lost 0 bases to trimming and J lost 9 bases, with 12 bases between them. CDR1 and CDR2 (germline): SGHRS, YFSETQ. The CDR3 region is CASSLAWGTQAFF. The DNA of the CDR3 is TGCGCCAGCAGCTTGGCATGGGGGACTCAAGCTTTCTTT.

This chain connects TRBV6-5 to TRBJ2-5, with 7 nucleotides matching TRBD2. J was trimmed by 2 bases and V by 2 bases; bases with no gene match: 5. The CDR3 consists of 15 residues. Germline CDR1 and CDR2: MNHEY and SVGAGI. CDR3 DNA: TGTGCCAGCAGTTACGAGGCGGGGGTACAAGAGACCCAGTACTTC. Protein sequence: CASSYEAGVQETQYF.

J is TRBJ2-1 and V is TRBV11-2; a weak D match, TRBD2 (5 bases). The germline V and J ends were trimmed by 0 bases and 0 bases, with 15 bases remaining between them. Germline CDR1 reads SGHAT; CDR2 reads FQNNGV. This CDR3 spans 18 amino acids. The CDR3 DNA reads as TGTGCCAGCAGCTTAGACACTTATTACGGGAACTCCTACAATGAGCAGTTCTTC. It codes for CASSLDTYYGNSYNEQFF.

The CDR3: CASSEAGTSGGASYNEQFF. CDR3 coding DNA: TGTGCCAGCAGTGAAGCGGGGACTAGCGGGGGGGCGTCCTACAATGAGCAGTTCTTC. V gene TRBV6-1 combines with J gene TRBJ2-1; TRBD2 agrees at 16 bases. The CDR3 has 19 amino acids. CDR1 MNHNS and CDR2 SASEGT come from the germline V gene. Trimming cost V 0 bases and J 1 base; bases outside gene matches: 3.

V gene TRBV5-1 combines with J gene TRBJ2-7, with D tentatively TRBD1 (5 bases). Trimming took off 1 base at V and 0 bases at J, with 14 bases between the two ends. Germline CDR1 is SGHRS and CDR2 is YFSETQ. This CDR3 spans 16 amino acids. As DNA, the CDR3 is TGCGCCAGCAGCTTGTTAAGGCAGGGCCCCTCCTACGAGCAGTACTTC. As protein: CASSLLRQGPSYEQYF.

This CDR3 reads CASSTGLSSYTF. In DNA form, the CDR3 reads TGTGCCAGCAGTACAGGGTTGAGTAGCTACACCTTC. The genes are TRBV6-2 or TRBV6-3 and TRBJ1-2, with D perhaps matching TRBD1 (6 bases). CDR1 and CDR2 from the germline V gene are MNHEY and SVGEGT. This CDR3 is built from 12 residues. V dropped 5 bases and J dropped 9 bases, with 13 bases sitting between them.